The source of this TCR beta chain is a study of T cells in Graves' hyperthyroidism and ophthalmopathy. Only a few counts were recorded for this clonotype. Amplification of TCR beta CDR3 regions used RNA as the template. The HTBI set primed first-round TCR CDR3 RT-PCR. TCRdb reprocessed the multiplex PCR reads with MiXCR, giving one entry per CDR3 protein. The sample yields about 560,000 distinct CDR3 sequences, 16% seen once. Orbital computed tomography, thyroid ultrasound, serum thyroxine and TRAb, and clinical symptoms together informed the diagnoses. The origin of this receptor is a woman between 18 and 30 years old with Graves' hyperthyroidism. The sample was blood.

The CDR3 DNA sequence: TGTGCCAGCAGTTGGGGGACTAGCGGGAGAGAGACCCAGTACTTC. Residues: CASSWGTSGRETQYF. V usage is TRBV27 and J usage is TRBJ2-5; 14 nucleotides line up with TRBD2. Trimming took 4 bases from V and 4 from J; bases not matched to a gene: 2. In germline, CDR1 is MNHEY, CDR2 SMNVEV (reference sequence). The CDR3 is made up of 15 amino acids.